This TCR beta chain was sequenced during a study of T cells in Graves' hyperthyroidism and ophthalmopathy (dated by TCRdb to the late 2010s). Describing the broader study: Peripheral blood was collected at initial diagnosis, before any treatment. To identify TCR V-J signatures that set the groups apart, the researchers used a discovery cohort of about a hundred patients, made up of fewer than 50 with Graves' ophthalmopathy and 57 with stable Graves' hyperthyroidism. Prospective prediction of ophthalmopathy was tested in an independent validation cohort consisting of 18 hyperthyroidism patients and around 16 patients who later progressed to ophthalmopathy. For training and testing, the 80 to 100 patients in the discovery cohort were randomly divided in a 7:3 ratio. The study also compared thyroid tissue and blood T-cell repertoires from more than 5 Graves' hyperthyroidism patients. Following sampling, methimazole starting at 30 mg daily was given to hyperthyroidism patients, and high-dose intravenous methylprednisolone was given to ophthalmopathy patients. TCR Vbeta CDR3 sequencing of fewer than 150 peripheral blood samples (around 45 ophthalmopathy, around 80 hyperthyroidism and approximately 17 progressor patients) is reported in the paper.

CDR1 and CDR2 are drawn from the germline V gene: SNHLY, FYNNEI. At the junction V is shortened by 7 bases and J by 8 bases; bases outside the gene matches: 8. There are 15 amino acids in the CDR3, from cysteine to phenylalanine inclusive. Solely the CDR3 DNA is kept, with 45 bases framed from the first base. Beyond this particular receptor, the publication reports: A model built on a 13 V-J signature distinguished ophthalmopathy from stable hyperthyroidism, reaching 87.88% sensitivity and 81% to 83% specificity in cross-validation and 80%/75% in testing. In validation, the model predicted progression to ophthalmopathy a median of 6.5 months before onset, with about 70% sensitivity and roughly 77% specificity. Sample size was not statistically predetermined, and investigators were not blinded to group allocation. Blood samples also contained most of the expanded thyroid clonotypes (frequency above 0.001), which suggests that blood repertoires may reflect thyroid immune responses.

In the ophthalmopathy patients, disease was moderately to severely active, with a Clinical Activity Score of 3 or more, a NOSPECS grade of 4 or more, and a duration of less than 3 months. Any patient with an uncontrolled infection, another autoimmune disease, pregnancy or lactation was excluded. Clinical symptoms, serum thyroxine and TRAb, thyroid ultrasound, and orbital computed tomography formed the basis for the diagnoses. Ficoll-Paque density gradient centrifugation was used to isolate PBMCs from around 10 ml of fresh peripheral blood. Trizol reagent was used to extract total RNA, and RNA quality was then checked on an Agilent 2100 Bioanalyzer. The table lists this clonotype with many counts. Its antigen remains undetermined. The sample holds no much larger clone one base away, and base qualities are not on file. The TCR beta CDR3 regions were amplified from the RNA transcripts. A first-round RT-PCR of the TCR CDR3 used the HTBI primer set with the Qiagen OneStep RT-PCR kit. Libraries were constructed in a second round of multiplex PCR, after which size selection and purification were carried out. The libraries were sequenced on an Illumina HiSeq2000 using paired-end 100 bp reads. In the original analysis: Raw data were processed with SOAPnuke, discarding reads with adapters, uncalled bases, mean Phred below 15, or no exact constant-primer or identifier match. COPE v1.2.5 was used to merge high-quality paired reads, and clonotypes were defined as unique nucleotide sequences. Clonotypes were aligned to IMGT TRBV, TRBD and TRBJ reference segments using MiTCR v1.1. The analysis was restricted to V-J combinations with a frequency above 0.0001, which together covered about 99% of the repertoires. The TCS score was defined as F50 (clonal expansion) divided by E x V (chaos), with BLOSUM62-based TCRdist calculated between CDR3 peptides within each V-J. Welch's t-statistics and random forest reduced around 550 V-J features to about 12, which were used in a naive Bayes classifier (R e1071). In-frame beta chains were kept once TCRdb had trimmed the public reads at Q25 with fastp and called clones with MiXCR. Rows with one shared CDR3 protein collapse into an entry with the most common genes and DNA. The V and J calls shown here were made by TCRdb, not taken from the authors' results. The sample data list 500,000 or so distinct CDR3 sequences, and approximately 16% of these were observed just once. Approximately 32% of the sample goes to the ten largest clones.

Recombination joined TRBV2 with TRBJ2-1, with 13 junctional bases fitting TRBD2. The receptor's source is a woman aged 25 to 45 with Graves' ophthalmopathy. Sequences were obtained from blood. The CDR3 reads CASKGTSGAADEQFF. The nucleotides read TGTGCCAGCAAGGGGACTAGCGGGGCGGCGGATGAGCAGTTCTTC.